This TCR beta chain came from a study of shared clonotypes between healthy human individuals (TCRdb year 2020). Regarding the research as a whole: A couple of women and a few men aged 18 to 49 years were included in the cohort. For each donor, three plates each were used for CD4 naive and CD4 memory, two plates were used for CD8 naive, and one plate was used for CD8 memory. To estimate repertoire size and how much clonotype sharing occurs between individuals, the study deeply sequenced the blood TCR repertoires of five healthy adults. Different laboratories and diverse techniques were used to prepare libraries and sequence TCR repertoires, to increase sequencing depth and limit assay-specific biases. Per donor, leukapheresis produced somewhere between about 0.94 and 10 billion PBMCs.

The study at large found these results: Because the study included only a small number of donors, the genetic and exposure-history diversity represented was limited. Around 5% of naive CD4, 3.5% of naive CD8, about 2.5% of memory CD4, and less than 0.45% of memory CD8 clonotypes were shared across a few donors. Estimated clonotype richness was generally larger for naive than for memory subsets. Only blood was sampled, and tissue TCR repertoires likely differ from those in blood. Pairwise subsampling indicated that sequencing depth was expected to affect the degree of clonotype sharing among donors. Higher generation probabilities were observed for clonotypes shared by all four sorted-subset donors than for non-shared clonotypes. Incomplete sequencing was indicated by rarefaction of sorted-subset datasets, despite the large sequencing depth.

Comment on this clone: No antigen is known for it. No clone much larger than this one lies a single base away; base qualities are absent.

TCR CDR3 regions were amplified from genomic DNA by multiplex PCR using the deep immunoSEQ assay. Extracted genomic DNA from each cell subset was distributed evenly across all wells of several immunoSEQ 96-well plates, and each plate was treated as a replicate. For sorted subsets, each replicate PCR was loaded with 200 ng genomic DNA, equivalent to approximately 27,000 T cell genomes. Purified libraries were measured with a Qubit 3.0 fluorometer, size-checked on a Bioanalyzer 2100, and measured again with the KAPA Library Quantification kit. A separate single-read 150-cycle Illumina NextSeq 550 flow cell was used to sequence each immunoSEQ 96-well plate. The paper's data handling went like this. The immunoSEQ output contained only junctional sequences without quality scores, so filtering could not match that applied to full-length reads. Sequences were annotated with PyIR, a Python wrapper for IgBLAST v1.9, and V/J genes and CDR3 were assigned using IMGT germline references. Reads were filtered out if the reads had weak V/J assignments (E-value above 1e-6), no CDR3, stop codons, out-of-frame junctions, or ambiguous translated residues. A V3J clonotype was defined by an identical inferred V gene, J gene, and CDR3 amino acid sequence. Percentage overlap between repertoires was computed as shared unique clonotypes divided by the size of the smaller repertoire. Three approaches were used to assess repertoire richness: RTK rarefaction, the Chao1 estimator, and Recon v2.1 estimates of unobserved clonotypes. OLGA was used to compute generation probabilities for all TCRbeta clonotypes that the gDNA method yielded from a few donors. Here the immuneACCESS table is served through TCRdb, limited to in-frame sequences with V and J called. Missing clones are a known gap in these copies; in checked studies unresolved V genes cover under half, and the rest lacks a known reason. D and trimming come from the DNA, and the V and J calls and clone size come from that table. Here the sample has 1,400,000 or so clones; roughly 98.5% occur a single time. 0.3% to 0.45% of the sample is in the top ten clones.

Healthy HIV-negative adults with no recently reported acute infections or vaccinations were included as donors. Every donor was a Caucasian adult residing in Nashville, Tennessee, USA. CD4+ T cells were enriched by magnetic negative selection, after which naive cells were positively selected on CD45RA and the negative fraction was taken as the memory subset. After blood collection by leukapheresis, PBMCs were isolated using Ficoll-Histopaque density gradient centrifugation and then cryopreserved in the vapor phase of liquid nitrogen. Analytical flow cytometry was used to check the purity and quantity of every magnetically sorted T cell population. From each sorted fraction, genomic DNA was isolated and quantified by UV absorbance on a Nanodrop 2000c. The V end gives up 4 bases and the J end 4 bases, leaving 3 bases in the junction not matched to a gene. CDR1 is given as SGHTA and CDR2 as FQGNSA, both from the germline V gene. The CDR3 has 15 amino acids, counting the end cysteine and phenylalanine. Only the CDR3 portion is preserved as DNA: 45 bases, with reading frame beginning at the first base.

Rearrangement joined TRBV7-2 to TRBJ2-2; TRBD1 matches 10 bases in the middle. The receptor was derived from a man aged 25-45 years in good health. Sequenced input: naive CD4+ T cells sorted from blood. Explained via the paper, the cell subset or site label denotes: CD45RA+ positively selected. The CDR3 region reads CASSSRQGATGELFF. At the DNA level, the sequence is TGTGCCAGCAGCTCTAGACAGGGGGCCACCGGGGAGCTGTTTTTT.